The 5 T cell receptor beta chains below all came from one sample that was sequenced in a study of T cells in Graves' hyperthyroidism and ophthalmopathy. Using RNA transcripts as the source, TCR beta CDR3 regions were amplified. Carried out on the TCR CDR3, a first-round RT-PCR used the HTBI primer set. Each CDR3 protein is one row after TCRdb ran MiXCR on the multiplex PCR reads. The profile covers about 350,000 distinct CDR3 sequences, with more than 11% appearing a single time and around 24% taken by the ten largest. What was sequenced was blood. The receptor set was obtained from a woman in her twenties or thirties with Graves' hyperthyroidism.

A few counts support this clonotype. CDR3 coding DNA: TGTGCCAGCAGCGTAGTAGGGTATGGGGAGACCCAGTACTTC. Translated: CASSVVGYGETQYF. V gene TRBV9 combines with J gene TRBJ2-5, with D unresolved. Trimming pared 0 bases from V and 5 bases from J, leaving 11 bases between. Germline CDR1 SGDLS, CDR2 YYNGEE. The CDR3 loop spans 14 amino acids.

The chain employs TRBV20-1 and TRBJ2-2, with 9 bases that match TRBD1. The CDR3 sequence is 13 residues long. CDR1 is DFQATT and CDR2 is SNEGSKA in the germline V gene (reference sequence). The trim removed 5 bases at V and 5 bases at J, leaving 3 bases unmatched. CDR3 DNA: TGCAGTGCTTCGACAGGGGGAACCGGGGAGCTGTTTTTT. It yields the protein CSASTGGTGELFF.

This clonotype was picked up many times. The V gene is TRBV12-3 or TRBV12-4, the J gene TRBJ2-7, with 7 bases aligning to TRBD1. This CDR3 region has 15 residues. V lost 2 bases, J lost 2 bases, and 6 bases stayed unmatched. As DNA, the CDR3 is TGTGCCAGCAGTTTATGGGGACAGCACCCCTACGAGCAGTACTTC. Translating gives CASSLWGQHPYEQYF.

As for this clonotype: Being one base from a much bigger clone, this may be a read error. The chain links TRBV15 to TRBJ1-5; 10 positions match TRBD1. After removal of 0 bases from V and 6 bases from J, the junction contained 2 bases not matched to a gene. Germline CDR1 reads LNHNV; CDR2 reads YYDKDF (reference sequence). This CDR3 contains 15 residues. The DNA of the CDR3 is TGTGCCACCAGCAGAGAGGGACAGGGGCCTCAGCCCCAGCATTTT. Its translation: CATSREGQGPQPQHF.

The chain couples TRBV2 to TRBJ1-6; D gene ambiguous. This CDR3 has 12 amino acids. Between the trimmed V and J ends, which lost 11 bases and 5 bases, there was a span of 10 bases. The germline V gene encodes CDR1 SNHLY and CDR2 FYNNEI. Here the CDR3 reads CAGKDDNSPLHF. The CDR3 DNA follows: TGTGCCGGAAAGGACGATAATTCACCCCTCCACTTT.